The next 14 T cell receptor beta chains were all read from a single sample in a study of T-cell memory formation after mild COVID-19. TCRdb ran MiXCR on the 5' RACE reads and lists one entry per CDR3 protein. The table lists some 450,000 distinct CDR3 sequences, under 20% of them singletons. Sequenced: PBMCs or a T cell subset sorted from them (not recorded which). The receptors stem from a man aged 18 to 30 who had mild COVID-19 (a few samples of this study predate the infection). Cell type and time point are not known.

This clonotype was observed at least ten times. CDR3 nucleotides: TGTGCCAGCAGCCCCCCTACCGCAGATACGCAGTATTTT. Amino acid sequence: CASSPPTADTQYF. The chain is built from TRBV7-9 and TRBJ2-3; no clear D gene. The CDR3 is 13 residues long. The V and J ends lost 5 bases and 4 bases respectively, with 10 bases between them. CDR1 SEHNR and CDR2 FQNEAQ come from the germline V gene (reference sequence).

V is TRBV7-9 and J is TRBJ2-5; D perhaps matches TRBD1 (5 bases). CDR1 is SEHNR, CDR2 FQNEAQ, per germline (reference sequence). V was shortened by 1 base and J by 2 bases, with 14 bases between the two germline ends. CDR3 length: 16 amino acids. CDR3 coding DNA: TGTGCCAGCAGCTTAGGTGCCCTGACAGAACAAGAGACCCAGTACTTC. It is translated as CASSLGALTEQETQYF.

This clonotype was observed a few times. V and J are TRBV20-1 and TRBJ1-1; 7 positions agree with TRBD1. Germline loops: CDR1 DFQATT, CDR2 SNEGSKA (reference sequence). V lost 2 bases and J lost 0; bases outside the gene matches: 9. The CDR3 runs to 16 residues. CDR3 nucleotide sequence: TGCAGTGCTAGACCAGGGGGAGGCCTAATGAACACTGAAGCTTTCTTT. Encoded protein: CSARPGGGLMNTEAFF.

The chain is built from TRBV5-5 and TRBJ1-2; D uncertain. Germline lookup yields CDR1 SGHKS and CDR2 YYEKEE (reference sequence). The CDR3 is 13 amino acids. The ends were cut back, 0 bases at V and 8 bases at J, with 11 bases in the middle. The CDR3 DNA reads TGTGCCAGCAGCTTGGAGGGCCCGACGGGCTACACCTTC. Translating gives CASSLEGPTGYTF.

This rearrangement joins TRBV6-2 or TRBV6-3 to TRBJ1-6; 7 bases align to TRBD1. The ends lost 4 bases at V and 6 bases at J; junction bases unmatched: 9. CDR1 and CDR2 from the germline V gene are MNHEY and SVGEGT. The length of the CDR3 is 16 residues. This CDR3 reads CASSSPLTGSNSPLHF. The CDR3 DNA sequence: TGTGCCAGCAGTTCCCCTCTGACAGGGAGTAATTCACCCCTCCACTTT.

There are a few counts of this clonotype. A read error may be the cause here, since a much bigger clone is one base away. The rearrangement joins TRBV18 to TRBJ2-3; no reliable D call. Germline V CDR1 and CDR2: KGHSH, LQKENI. The CDR3 extends over 13 amino acids. Trimming removed 0 bases from V and 2 bases from J, with 3 bases in between. CDR3 region: CASSPPTTDTQYF. The CDR3 region has the DNA TGTGCCAGCTCACCACCGACCACAGATACGCAGTATTTT.

This clonotype was found a few times. The V and J genes are TRBV4-2 and TRBJ1-1, with 7 bases aligning to TRBD1. Germline CDR1 reads LGHNA; CDR2 reads YNFKEQ. V lost 0 bases, J lost 1 base, and 5 bases stayed unmatched. The CDR3 is made up of 16 amino acids. CDR3 coding DNA: TGTGCCAGCAGCCAAGATAGTAGGACAGGGAACACTGAAGCTTTCTTT. Translated, it gives CASSQDSRTGNTEAFF.

The chain recombines TRBV10-3 with TRBJ2-5; TRBD2 might be the D (5 bases). The CDR3 is 13 residues long. Germline-derived CDR1 and CDR2 are ENHRY and SYGVKD. Trimming pared 10 bases from V and 2 bases from J, leaving 14 bases between. The CDR3 region has the DNA TGTGCCACATCGGGGAACCGACAAGAGACCCAGTACTTC. Its protein product is CATSGNRQETQYF.

This clonotype was seen a few times. J is TRBJ1-6 and V is TRBV9; no definite D call. The V end was cut by 0 bases, the J end by 6 bases, with 10 bases between. Germline-derived CDR1 and CDR2 are SGDLS and YYNGEE. The CDR3 runs to 15 residues. CDR3 nucleotide sequence: TGTGCCAGCAGCGTAGAATTAGGCGGTAATTCACCCCTCCACTTT. Translation: CASSVELGGNSPLHF.

There are many counts of this clonotype. The chain couples TRBV7-3 to TRBJ1-5; no firm D call. The CDR3 is 13 residues long. Germline V gene data show CDR1 as SGHTA and CDR2 as FQGTGA. Trimming pared 5 bases from V and 7 bases from J, leaving 12 bases between. The CDR3 spells CASSTDPGQPQHF. The CDR3 DNA reads TGTGCCAGCAGCACCGATCCGGGGCAGCCCCAGCATTTT.

This clonotype was observed a few times. The rearrangement uses TRBV5-1 and TRBJ1-2; 9 bases are a match to TRBD1. Germline V gives CDR1 SGHRS, CDR2 YFSETQ. J gave up 6 bases and V 4 bases, and 4 bases lay outside the gene matches. This CDR3 has 13 residues. The CDR3 bases are TGCGCCAGCAGCGAAGGGACAGGGAATGGCTACACCTTC. It is translated as CASSEGTGNGYTF.

The chain couples TRBV9 to TRBJ1-5; 8 positions agree with TRBD1. The CDR3 has 15 amino acids. Germline V CDR1 and CDR2: SGDLS, YYNGEE. Trimming cost V 2 bases and J 4 bases; bases outside gene matches: 5. CDR3 sequence: CASSVGTGKNQPQHF. For the CDR3, the DNA is TGTGCCAGCAGCGTCGGGACAGGTAAAAATCAGCCCCAGCATTTT. Filled out from reference TRBV9 and TRBJ1-5, the complete variable domain reads DSGVTQTPKHLITATGQRVTLRCSPRSGDLSVYWYQQSLDQGLQFLIQYYNGEERAKGNILERFSAQQFPDLHSELNLSSLELGDSALYFCASSVGTGKNQPQHFGDGTRLSIL.

This clonotype has at least ten counts. J is TRBJ2-5 and V is TRBV7-2; possibly TRBD2 for D (5 bases). Per germline, CDR1 SGHTA and CDR2 FQGNSA. This CDR3 comprises 13 residues. Trimming took off 6 bases at V and 5 bases at J, with 13 bases between the two ends. CDR3 in DNA: TGTGCCAGCAGAACTAGTAACTGGGAGACCCAGTACTTC. Residues: CASRTSNWETQYF.

The gene calls are TRBV7-2 and TRBJ1-1; a weak D match, TRBD1 (6 bases). V shed 4 bases and J shed 6 bases, with 12 bases lying between them. Germline CDR1 and CDR2: SGHTA and FQGNSA. This CDR3 has 13 residues. CDR3 bases: TGTGCCAGCAGCTCTTATACAGGGTCTGAAGCTTTCTTT. It is translated as CASSSYTGSEAFF.